This T cell receptor (beta chain) was captured by sequencing in a study of response to subunit inactivated influenza vaccine. Note on this clonotype: No antigen is known for it.

This CDR3 region has 15 residues. Germline V gene sequence: CDR1 MGHDK, CDR2 SYGVNS. The V gene end was trimmed by 3 bases and the J gene end by 6 bases; junction bases not matched to a gene: 6. TCRdb re-derived calls from the RT-PCR reads in MiXCR, one entry per CDR3 protein. The sample lists some 640,000 distinct CDR3 sequences; around 14% were seen once. Broader study findings: The authors suggested that every seasonal influenza vaccination recruits few new T cells.

This specimen consisted of PBMCs from blood, obtained 14 to 15 days before vaccination. This rearrangement joins TRBV25-1 to TRBJ2-2; the match to TRBD2 covers 8 bases. This receptor was taken from a man aged 50-60 years who received an inactivated influenza vaccine. The CDR3 sequence: CASSDTGLGSGELFF. The DNA of the CDR3 is TGTGCCAGCAGTGACACGGGACTAGGCTCCGGGGAGCTGTTTTTT.